Listed below are T cell receptor beta chains from one sample, sequenced in a study of T-cell reconstitution after alpha-beta-depleted transplantation in children. Each CDR3 protein gets one entry after TCRdb re-called the PCR reads with MiXCR. The repertoire holds about 200,000 distinct CDR3 sequences, with under 8.5% as singletons. Material: PBMCs, obtained before TCRalphabeta/CD19-depleted stem cell transplant. The receptors here all came from a boy younger than 10 with acute lymphoblastic leukemia, due to receive a stem cell transplant. The CDR3 runs from the conserved cysteine through the conserved F or W. The D gene is left open where the match is weak. Clone size is given for some rows only: seen once, a few or many times, or a class if the clone is expanded.

V gene	J gene	D gene	clone size	CDR3 DNA	CDR3 protein
TRBV7-3	TRBJ2-5	TRBD2	.	TGTGCCAGCAGCCTGATAGCGGGGGGTTCGGAGACCCAGTACTTC	CASSLIAGGSETQYF
TRBV7-9	TRBJ2-5	.	many	TGTGCCAGCAGCTTAGTGGACATCCAAAGGGAAGAGACCCAGTACTTC	CASSLVDIQREETQYF
TRBV9	TRBJ2-6	TRBD1	.	TGTGCCAGCAGCCCCCGGGGGACAGGGGGCGCGTTGGGGGCCAACGTCCTGACTTTC	CASSPRGTGGALGANVLTF
TRBV15	TRBJ1-2	TRBD1	few	TGTGCCACCAGCAGAGATCCGCCTCAGGGGGCTGGCTACACCTTC	CATSRDPPQGAGYTF
TRBV12-3/TRBV12-4	TRBJ1-1	.	many	TGTGCCAGCAGCCTCCCTGAACTAGGGCTTGAAGCTTTCTTT	CASSLPELGLEAFF
TRBV7-2	TRBJ2-7	.	many	TGTGCCAGCAGCTTAGGCCCCCACTCCGGGGGCGGTTACGAGCAGTACTTC	CASSLGPHSGGGYEQYF
TRBV30	TRBJ2-3	.	.	TGTGCCTGGAGTGTAGAGGGCGCCCCGGAGACAGATACGCAGTATTTT	CAWSVEGAPETDTQYF
TRBV25-1	TRBJ1-6	.	few	TGTGCCAGCACCGAGGTTCATAATTCACCCCTCCACTTT	CASTEVHNSPLHF
TRBV2	TRBJ1-4	.	few	TGTGCCAGCCGGGATCTGGGAGAAAAACTGTTTTTT	CASRDLGEKLFF
TRBV3-1	TRBJ1-5	TRBD1	many	TGTGCCAGCAGACCGGGACAGATCAATCAGCCCCAGCATTTT	CASRPGQINQPQHF
TRBV4-3	TRBJ2-6	.	.	TGCGCCAGCAGCCAAGAAGCGGGCTCTGGGGCCAACGTCCTGACTTTC	CASSQEAGSGANVLTF
TRBV19	TRBJ2-7	.	.	TGTGCCAGTAGTTGGGCCGGGCGGGGCCTCGACGAGCAGTACTTC	CASSWAGRGLDEQYF
TRBV2	TRBJ2-5	TRBD1	.	TGTGCAGATGACAGGGCTCGAGAGACCCAGTACTTC	CADDRARETQYF
TRBV7-2	TRBJ2-7	.	few	TGTGCCAGCAGCTTACCACATCTCGAGCAGTACTTC	CASSLPHLEQYF
TRBV15	TRBJ1-2	.	many	TGTGCCACCAGCAGCCGCGGGGATAACTATGGCTACACCTTC	CATSSRGDNYGYTF
TRBV5-1	TRBJ2-7	.	many	TGCGCCAGCAGCACCCAGGGCGGACCCTACGAGCAGTACTTC	CASSTQGGPYEQYF
TRBV12-3/TRBV12-4	TRBJ2-1	.	many	TGTGCCAGCAGCAACAGGGGAGGTTGGGATGAGCAGTTCTTC	CASSNRGGWDEQFF
TRBV7-7	TRBJ2-5	.	many	TGTGCCAGCAGCTTAGACGGCTGGAAGACCCAGTACTTC	CASSLDGWKTQYF
TRBV9	TRBJ2-3	TRBD1	many	TGTGCCAGCAGCGTAGAAGGGAACAGGGGAGATACGCAGTATTTT	CASSVEGNRGDTQYF
TRBV6-5	TRBJ2-1	.	.	TGTGCCAGCAGTTATTACCGGGTGTACAATGAGCAGTTCTTC	CASSYYRVYNEQFF
TRBV11-2	TRBJ2-7	TRBD1	few	TGTGCCAGCAGCTCCTACCGGGACAGCACCTACGAGCAGTACTTC	CASSSYRDSTYEQYF
TRBV9	TRBJ2-2	.	many	TGTGCCAGCAGCCCTAACACCGGGGAGCTGTTTTTT	CASSPNTGELFF
TRBV7-3	TRBJ2-3	TRBD2	few	TGTGCCAGCAGCTTATCGCCTAGCGGGGGGTCCACAGATACGCAGTATTTT	CASSLSPSGGSTDTQYF
TRBV10-2	TRBJ1-5	.	.	TGCGCCAGCTACAGTGGGGACTCTGAGAATCGCGGCAATCAGCCCCAGCATTTT	CASYSGDSENRGNQPQHF
TRBV10-1	TRBJ2-1	TRBD1	many	TGCGCCAGCGAGTCGGGACAGGGGGCGCAGGAGCAGTTCTTC	CASESGQGAQEQFF
TRBV15	TRBJ1-5	.	few	TGTGCCACCAGCTTCCGGACGGACCAGCCCCAGCATTTT	CATSFRTDQPQHF
TRBV28	TRBJ1-3	.	many	TGTGCCAGCAGAAGCGATGCCGGAAACACCATATATTTT	CASRSDAGNTIYF
TRBV29-1	TRBJ2-7	TRBD2	many	TGCAGCGTTGTGGGCCTAGCGGGGGGGCCGACCTACGAGCAGTACTTC	CSVVGLAGGPTYEQYF